This T cell receptor (beta chain) was documented in a study of early T cells in non-severe SARS-CoV-2 infection. Study-wide background: Investigators sequenced bulk RNA drawn from unsorted whole blood, and chains remained unpaired.

On this clonotype itself: Antigen specificity is unknown.

General study points: Using VDJdb, the matching emphasized anti-spike CD8 responses while missing private and CD4 specificities.

This CDR3 has 16 amino acids. From germline, CDR1 is SEHNR and CDR2 FQNEAQ (reference sequence). J lost 5 bases, V lost 1 base, and 9 bases had no gene match. Individually, cDNA molecules had unique molecular identifiers attached to them. TCRdb fed the 5' RACE reads into MiXCR, producing one record per CDR3 protein. The sample has about 55,000 distinct CDR3 sequences, around 13% seen once; the top ten hold about 9.3%. Sequencing used whole blood, obtained at baseline. The chain carries TRBV7-9 and TRBJ1-2; 8 nucleotides line up with TRBD1. This TCR was recovered from an adult who was a healthcare worker with PCR-confirmed SARS-CoV-2 infection or an uninfected control (not recorded which). CDR3 DNA: TGTGCCAGCAGCTTAGGTTCCCGGGACAGGCCTTATGGCTACACCTTC. Protein sequence: CASSLGSRDRPYGYTF.